The 6 T cell receptor beta chains below were found in one sample sequenced in a study of human T cells and chemical hapten exposure. TCRdb redid the calling of the RACE reads with MiXCR, one entry per CDR3 protein. The sample includes around 180,000 distinct CDR3 sequences, around 30% of them seen just once. The time point: pre-sensitization, week 0. As for treatment: therapeutic diphenylcyclopropenone sensitization with weekly scalp DPC. The material sequenced was whole blood, taken in connection with sensitization to the hapten diphenylcyclopropenone (DPC). Receptors originate from a woman aged 30 to 39 with alopecia areata. Some clones in this sample may be carry-over from other donors' samples.

This clonotype was counted only a few times. V usage is TRBV28 and J usage is TRBJ2-2, with D hard to call. Deletions cut 8 bases from V and 2 bases from J, with 12 bases between. Germline CDR1 is MDHEN and CDR2 is SYDVKM. CDR3 length: 14 amino acids. CDR3 sequence reads: CASRTLLNTGELFF. The CDR3, as DNA: TGTGCCAGCCGGACCCTCCTCAACACCGGGGAGCTGTTTTTT.

This clonotype was counted a few times. V and J are TRBV19 and TRBJ1-5, with TRBD1 matching over 9 bases. Germline V gene data show CDR1 as LNHDA and CDR2 as SQIVND (reference sequence). The V gene end was trimmed by 1 base and the J gene end by 7 bases; junction bases not matched to a gene: 2. This CDR3 has 14 residues. CDR3 residues: CASSIGQGDQPQHF. The CDR3 DNA reads as TGTGCCAGTAGTATAGGACAGGGGGACCAGCCCCAGCATTTT.

There are a few counts of this clonotype. The chain combines TRBV4-3 with TRBJ2-5; D gene uncertain. The CDR3 has 13 amino acids. Germline V CDR1 and CDR2: LGHNA, YSLEER. V gave up 1 base and J gave up 3 bases, with 6 bases separating them. As DNA, the CDR3 is TGCGCCAGCAGCCAAGTCCGAAAAGAGACCCAGTACTTC. Its translation is CASSQVRKETQYF.

This chain uses TRBV4-3 with TRBJ1-6; 11 bases are a match to TRBD1. CDR1 is LGHNA and CDR2 is YSLEER in the germline V gene. With 3 bases clipped from V and 7 bases from J, the junction kept 2 bases outside the gene matches. This CDR3 has 15 amino acids. In DNA, the CDR3 is TGCGCCAGCAGCCAGGGACAGGGGGTCAATTCACCCCTCCACTTT. Protein: CASSQGQGVNSPLHF.

This chain links TRBV12-3 or TRBV12-4 with TRBJ1-3; D is ambiguous. The V end was cut by 6 bases, the J end by 14 bases, with 14 bases between. The length of the CDR3 is 11 residues. The CDR3 DNA is TGTGCCAGCAGGTCCCGGCAGGAGTTATATTTT. Amino acids: CASRSRQELYF.

This chain links TRBV11-2 with TRBJ2-5, with TRBD2 identical over 8 bases. This CDR3 has 17 residues. CDR1 SGHAT and CDR2 FQNNGV come from the germline V gene. The ends lost 4 bases at V and 5 bases at J; junction bases unmatched: 15. CDR3 coding DNA: TGTGCCAGCAGCTCTTATAGCGGGATAATGGTCGGGGAGACCCAGTACTTC. Protein product: CASSSYSGIMVGETQYF.